The 24 T cell receptor beta chains below come from one sample, sequenced in a study of blood T cell repertoires in COVID-19. TCRdb's table, derived via immunoSEQ multiplex PCR, lists solely in-frame clones and lacks some. The data show about 280,000 clones, 89% seen once. The source material was peripheral blood. All receptors come from a man between 45 and 60 years old with acute or convalescent COVID-19.

V gene TRBV2 combines with J gene TRBJ1-6, with 7 nucleotides matching TRBD1. Germline V CDR1 and CDR2: SNHLY, FYNNEI. V lost 6 bases, J lost 4 bases, and 3 bases stayed unmatched. The CDR3 runs 14 residues. CDR3 sequence: CASRRTGYNSPLHF. As DNA, the CDR3 is TGTGCCAGCAGAAGGACAGGATATAATTCACCCCTCCACTTT.

This chain joins TRBV30 and TRBJ2-7; maybe TRBD2 (6 bases). Per germline, CDR1 GTSNPN and CDR2 SVGIG (reference sequence). CDR3 length: 13 residues. Trimming removed 0 bases from V and 5 bases from J, with 11 bases in between. The CDR3 protein is CAWSVGTSDEQYF. Here the CDR3 DNA reads TGTGCCTGGAGTGTCGGGACTTCTGACGAGCAGTACTTC.

V gene TRBV18 combines with J gene TRBJ2-7; no definite D call. Germline-derived CDR1 and CDR2 are KGHSH and LQKENI. V lost 2 bases, J lost 7 bases, and 15 bases lay in between. The CDR3 contains 14 residues. Here the CDR3 reads CASSPRGGSEEQYF. The DNA for the CDR3 is TGTGCCAGCTCACCAAGAGGCGGCTCGGAGGAGCAGTACTTC. The full variable domain, in which reference TRBV18 and TRBJ2-7 provide the parts outside the CDR3, is NAGVMQNPRHLVRRRGQEARLRCSPMKGHSHVYWYRQLPEEGLKFMVYLQKENIIDESGMPKERFSAEFPKEGPSILRIQQVVRGDSAAYFCASSPRGGSEEQYFGPGTRLTVT.

This clone was seen more than once but under ten times. The rearrangement links TRBV5-8 to TRBJ2-7; perhaps TRBD1 as D (5 bases). This CDR3 has 15 amino acids. The germline CDR1 and CDR2 sequences are SGHTS and YDEGEE. Trimming pared 2 bases from V and 0 bases from J, leaving 12 bases between. For the CDR3, the DNA is TGTGCCAGCAGCTTAAGGGGATCTCTCTCCTACGAGCAGTACTTC. It encodes CASSLRGSLSYEQYF.

V gene TRBV18 combines with J gene TRBJ2-2; the D gene is possibly TRBD1 (6 bases). Trimming removed 2 bases at V and 0 bases at J, with 25 bases between. CDR3 length: 21 residues. Germline assignment: CDR1 KGHSH and CDR2 LQKENI. CDR3 in DNA: TGTGCCAGCTCACCAACAGCCGAGCTGGGGTTGGCAGGGGCGAACACCGGGGAGCTGTTTTTT. Amino acid sequence: CASSPTAELGLAGANTGELFF.

The V call is TRBV7-3, the J call TRBJ1-1; no definite D call. CDR3 size: 15 residues. The V and J ends lost 4 bases and 1 base respectively, with 13 bases between them. Germline V CDR1 and CDR2: SGHTA, FQGTGA. Here the CDR3 DNA reads TGTGCCAGCAGCTGGGGAGGCAGCCGGAACACTGAAGCTTTCTTT. It yields the protein CASSWGGSRNTEAFF.

This clone is a singleton in its sample. The genes are TRBV2 and TRBJ1-5; 7 positions agree with TRBD1. CDR3 size: 14 residues. Trimming at V came to 3 bases and at J to 2 bases, leaving 1 base not matched to a gene. Germline lookup yields CDR1 SNHLY and CDR2 FYNNEI. DNA of the CDR3: TGTGCCAGCAGTGAGGGACAGCGCAATCAGCCCCAGCATTTT. This codes for CASSEGQRNQPQHF.

Notes on this clone: The same CDR3 is also encoded by other DNA sequences in this sample. The CDR3 DNA sequence: TGTGCCTGGAGTTCAGGGGCTAATCAGCCCCAGCATTTT. It is translated as CAWSSGANQPQHF. The chain couples TRBV30 to TRBJ1-5; tentatively, D is TRBD1 (6 bases). Trimming took off 2 bases at V and 4 bases at J, with 9 bases between the two ends. CDR3 length: 13 amino acids. Germline lookup yields CDR1 GTSNPN and CDR2 SVGIG (reference sequence). The full variable domain, rest sourced from reference TRBV30 and TRBJ1-5, is SQTIHQWPATLVQPVGSPLSLECTVEGTSNPNLYWYRQAAGRGLQLLFYSVGIGQISSEVPQNLSASRPQDRQFILSSKKLLLSDSGFYLCAWSSGANQPQHFGDGTRLSIL.

The genes are TRBV5-1 and TRBJ2-3; 10 nucleotides match TRBD2. Germline-derived CDR1 and CDR2 are SGHRS and YFSETQ. CDR3 length equals 16 residues. Trimming cost V 4 bases and J 4 bases; bases outside gene matches: 9. DNA of the CDR3: TGCGCCAGCAGCCTTAAGCGGGGGGGCGGTTCAGATACGCAGTATTTT. Its translation: CASSLKRGGGSDTQYF.

The chain joins TRBV15 to TRBJ1-5; a possible D gene is TRBD1 (5 bases). Trimming left V 0 bases short and J 4 bases short, with 19 bases between. CDR1 is LNHNV and CDR2 is YYDKDF in the germline V gene (reference sequence). This CDR3 has 18 residues. CDR3 residues: CATSRDTLAREANQPQHF. In DNA form, the CDR3 reads TGTGCCACCAGCAGAGATACTTTAGCCAGGGAGGCGAATCAGCCCCAGCATTTT. The complete variable domain, with remaining parts taken from reference TRBV15 and TRBJ1-5, reads DAMVIQNPRYQVTQFGKPVTLSCSQTLNHNVMYWYQQKSSQAPKLLFHYYDKDFNNEADTPDNFQSRRPNTSFCFLDIRSPGLGDTAMYLCATSRDTLAREANQPQHFGDGTRLSIL.

This sequence joins TRBV19 and TRBJ1-2, with 8 bases fitting TRBD1. With V trimmed by 5 bases and J by 4 bases, 12 bases remained unmatched. The CDR3 sequence is 16 residues long. Germline V gene sequence: CDR1 LNHDA, CDR2 SQIVND (reference sequence). CDR3 region: CASSPRAGGYFYGYTF. DNA of the CDR3: TGTGCCAGTAGTCCCAGGGCAGGGGGCTACTTCTATGGCTACACCTTC.

The chain joins TRBV27 to TRBJ2-2; maybe TRBD2 (6 bases). Per germline, CDR1 MNHEY and CDR2 SMNVEV (reference sequence). The length of the CDR3 is 16 residues. V was shortened by 6 bases and J by 1 base, with 15 bases between the two germline ends. The CDR3 region is CASRVRGSLNTGELFF. In DNA, the CDR3 is TGTGCCAGCAGAGTCCGGGGGTCCTTGAACACCGGGGAGCTGTTTTTT.

The rearrangement uses TRBV2 and TRBJ2-7; D unresolved. The CDR3 length is 13 residues. The V and J ends lost 6 bases and 5 bases respectively, with 14 bases between them. In germline, CDR1 is SNHLY, CDR2 FYNNEI. This CDR3 is CASSPMRTDEQYF. As DNA, the CDR3 is TGTGCCAGCAGCCCGATGAGAACGGACGAGCAGTACTTC.

This clone was observed once. The rearrangement joins TRBV14 to TRBJ2-5; D uncertain. Germline CDR1 and CDR2: SGHDN and FVKESK. This CDR3 is 11 amino acids long. V lost 1 base, J lost 8 bases, and 5 bases lay in between. CDR3 nucleotides: TGTGCCAGCAGCCAAGTAAGCACCCAGTACTTC. Its protein is CASSQVSTQYF.

The chain combines TRBV4-1 with TRBJ2-7; 9 nucleotides match TRBD1. Trimming took 6 bases from V and 3 from J; bases not matched to a gene: 3. The V gene's germline CDR1 is MGHRA and CDR2 YSYEKL. The length of the CDR3 is 13 residues. The chain's CDR3 is CASRGTGRYEQYF. For the CDR3, the DNA is TGCGCCAGCAGAGGGACAGGGCGCTACGAGCAGTACTTC.

The chain combines TRBV7-8 with TRBJ1-1; weak D call: TRBD1 (5 bases). CDR3 length: 15 residues. Germline V gene lookup returns CDR1 SGHVS and CDR2 FQNEAQ. Trimming left V 5 bases short and J 0 bases short, with 13 bases between. The CDR3 bases are TGTGCCAGCAGCACCAAGACAGATTTGAACACTGAAGCTTTCTTT. Protein sequence: CASSTKTDLNTEAFF.

The chain joins TRBV6-5 to TRBJ2-2, with D perhaps TRBD1 (6 bases). Germline V gives CDR1 MNHEY, CDR2 SVGAGI. The CDR3 runs 16 residues. The V gene lost 1 base and the J gene lost 4 bases, with 13 bases spanning the gap. For the CDR3, the DNA is TGTGCCAGCAGTTACTATGGGGGCGCGACCACCGGGGAGCTGTTTTTT. The encoded protein is CASSYYGGATTGELFF.

The chain carries TRBV5-1 and TRBJ1-6, with D perhaps matching TRBD1 (5 bases). The V end lost 0 bases, the J end lost 8 bases, and 9 bases lay between the germline ends. The CDR3 contains 14 residues. Germline CDR1 and CDR2: SGHRS and YFSETQ. CDR3 protein: CASSLDRNDSPLHF. DNA of the CDR3: TGCGCCAGCAGCTTGGACAGGAATGATTCACCCCTCCACTTT. Full variable domain (remainder filled in from reference TRBV5-1 and TRBJ1-6): KAGVTQTPRYLIKTRGQQVTLSCSPISGHRSVSWYQQTPGQGLQFLFEYFSETQRNKGNFPGRFSGRQFSNSRSEMNVSTLELGDSALYLCASSLDRNDSPLHFGNGTRLTVT.

The V gene is TRBV9, the J gene TRBJ2-1; a weak D match, TRBD1 (7 bases). Trimming cost V 4 bases and J 8 bases, with 31 bases left between them. The CDR3 is made up of 19 amino acids. The germline V gene encodes CDR1 SGDLS and CDR2 YYNGEE. The CDR3 loop reads CASSLEAPRFGGGQDEQFF. CDR3 DNA sequence: TGTGCCAGCAGCCTAGAGGCTCCACGTTTCGGAGGGGGCCAGGATGAGCAGTTCTTC.

V and J are TRBV19 and TRBJ1-5; no reliable D call. The V gene's germline CDR1 is LNHDA and CDR2 SQIVND (reference sequence). V lost 4 bases and J 0 bases, leaving 22 bases between the germline ends. CDR3 length: 19 amino acids. The CDR3: CASSTRQAHTSYSNQPQHF. Written as DNA, the CDR3 is TGTGCCAGTAGTACCAGACAAGCACACACCTCCTATAGCAATCAGCCCCAGCATTTT.

V usage is TRBV7-9 and J usage is TRBJ1-4; 7 bases align to TRBD1. The V and J ends lost 5 bases and 8 bases, in that order; junction bases with no gene match: 8. This CDR3 region has 14 residues. Germline-derived CDR1 and CDR2 are SEHNR and FQNEAQ (reference sequence). The CDR3 DNA sequence: TGTGCCAGCAGCCCGGGACAGTCGGGGGAAAAACTGTTTTTT. Translated: CASSPGQSGEKLFF.

J is TRBJ1-5 and V is TRBV2; possible D gene TRBD1, 6 bases. V was shortened by 5 bases and J by 4 bases, with 9 bases between the two germline ends. Germline V gene sequence: CDR1 SNHLY, CDR2 FYNNEI. The CDR3 sequence is 13 residues long. The CDR3 loop reads CASSIQGNQPQHF. In nucleotides, the CDR3 is TGTGCCAGCAGTATACAGGGAAATCAGCCCCAGCATTTT.

The chain is built from TRBV15 and TRBJ2-5; D is ambiguous. V was pared by 0 bases and J by 1 base, with 6 bases between. Germline V gene data show CDR1 as LNHNV and CDR2 as YYDKDF (reference sequence). The CDR3 runs 14 residues. The CDR3 DNA reads TGTGCCACCAGCAGAGATCGGTCCCAAGAGACCCAGTACTTC. Its translation: CATSRDRSQETQYF.

The chain carries TRBV27 and TRBJ2-5, with TRBD1 identical over 7 bases. The V gene end was trimmed by 5 bases and the J gene end by 1 base; junction bases not matched to a gene: 4. The CDR3 length is 14 residues. Germline V lookup: CDR1 MNHEY, CDR2 SMNVEV (reference sequence). CDR3 residues: CASSTRGTQETQYF. The CDR3 nucleotides read TGTGCCAGCAGTACCAGGGGGACCCAAGAGACCCAGTACTTC.